This T cell receptor beta chain was captured by sequencing in a study of cytomegalovirus exposure and HLA in healthy donors. V lost 6 bases and J lost 8, with 17 bases in between. Germline assignment: CDR1 ENHRY and CDR2 SYGVKD. This CDR3 contains 13 residues. About this clone: No antigen is known for it.

Sequencing used immunoSEQ multiplex PCR; TCRdb keeps in-frame clones, though not all of them. The sample contains around 130,000 clones, under 90% of which appear only once. Study-level results: Generally TCR sequences proved uncommon, though certain public TCRs appeared in numerous donors.

Sequenced material: PBMCs. The chain links TRBV10-3 to TRBJ2-7; possible D gene TRBD1, 8 bases. This clonotype was obtained from a man aged 25-45 years in good health and CMV-seronegative. CDR3 sequence reads: CAIRGQAGGKQYF. The CDR3 coding sequence is TGTGCCATCAGGGGACAGGCCGGGGGGAAGCAGTACTTC.